These 16 T cell receptor beta chains came from one sample sequenced in a study of T cells after posttransplantation cyclophosphamide. Sampled 1 year posttransplant, controls received myeloablative marrow transplants, methotrexate and a calcineurin inhibitor. The data were produced by immunoSEQ multiplex PCR, yet TCRdb's version contains in-frame clones alone and is incomplete. The data contain 15,000 to 20,000 clones, 80% to 90% of them seen just once; the ten biggest clones take up approximately 3%. This specimen consisted of PBMCs, obtained around 64 weeks after allogeneic stem cell transplant with calcineurin inhibitor and methotrexate. Every receptor here comes from a male patient between 25 and 39 years old who received an allogeneic stem cell transplant from an unrelated donor, was CMV-positive, and had acute and chronic GVHD. The T cells may come from the graft donor.

The chain joins TRBV9 to TRBJ1-2; 8 bases map to TRBD1. Trimming took 6 bases from V and 4 from J; bases not matched to a gene: 2. The CDR3 consists of 12 residues. Germline CDR1 reads SGDLS; CDR2 reads YYNGEE. CDR3 in amino acids: CASKTGVYGYTF. The CDR3 bases are TGTGCCAGCAAGACAGGGGTCTATGGCTACACCTTC.

The chain uses TRBV10-3 and TRBJ2-5; the match to TRBD2 covers 8 bases. This CDR3 has 15 amino acids. Germline trimming cut 3 bases from V and 3 bases from J; bases unmatched to any gene: 6. Germline CDR1 reads ENHRY; CDR2 reads SYGVKD. For the CDR3, the DNA is TGTGCCATCAGTGAAGGCGGGGGGCGGGAAGAGACCCAGTACTTC. It encodes CAISEGGGREETQYF.

This clone was observed a few times. This sequence joins TRBV6-6 and TRBJ1-1; 8 bases align to TRBD1. The germline CDR1 and CDR2 sequences are MNHNY and SVGAGI (reference sequence). This CDR3 has 14 residues. V was clipped by 6 bases and J by 1 base; unmatched bases: 4. In nucleotides, the CDR3 is TGTGCCAGCAGAAGGACAGGGCAGAACACTGAAGCTTTCTTT. Translation: CASRRTGQNTEAFF.

This sequence joins TRBV5-1 and TRBJ1-2; 9 bases are a match to TRBD1. V lost 0 bases, J lost 7 bases, and 7 bases stayed unmatched. Per germline, CDR1 SGHRS and CDR2 YFSETQ. The CDR3 length is 15 residues. CDR3: CASSLEGQGSGGYTF. The CDR3 region has the DNA TGCGCCAGCAGCTTGGAGGGACAGGGCTCTGGTGGCTACACCTTC.

The chain has TRBV7-8 and TRBJ2-6; perhaps TRBD1 as D (5 bases). Germline CDR1 and CDR2: SGHVS and FQNEAQ. The CDR3 runs 15 residues. Deletions cut 5 bases from V and 0 bases from J, with 8 bases between. CDR3 bases: TGTGCCAGCAGCATCCAGGGCTCTGGGGCCAACGTCCTGACTTTC. Amino acid sequence: CASSIQGSGANVLTF.

J is TRBJ1-2 and V is TRBV9; 8 nucleotides match TRBD1. CDR1 is SGDLS, CDR2 YYNGEE, per germline. This CDR3 contains 16 residues. V was pared by 3 bases and J by 5 bases, with 12 bases of the junction left unmatched. The CDR3 DNA follows: TGTGCCAGCAGCGCAGACCCTGGGGACAGGTTATATGGCTACACCTTC. Encoded protein: CASSADPGDRLYGYTF.

The V gene is TRBV27, the J gene TRBJ2-7, with 14 positions matching TRBD2. V shed 6 bases and J 2 bases; nucleotides not matched to a gene: 3. This CDR3 spans 15 amino acids. The germline CDR1 and CDR2 sequences are MNHEY and SMNVEV (reference sequence). CDR3 nucleotides: TGTGCCAGCAGACCGACTAGCGGGAGGGCCTACGAGCAGTACTTC. Translated: CASRPTSGRAYEQYF.

The gene calls are TRBV13 and TRBJ1-4; TRBD1 is a possible D gene (6 bases). Germline lookup yields CDR1 PRHDT and CDR2 FYEKMQ (reference sequence). Trimming shortened V by 2 bases and J by 5 bases, and 9 bases separated the two germline ends. The CDR3 totals 14 residues. The CDR3: CASSLRGGNEKLFF. The CDR3 DNA is TGTGCCAGCAGCTTAAGGGGGGGAAATGAAAAACTGTTTTTT.

The CDR3 region has the DNA TGTGCCAGCAGCCTGACTAGGACCGGGGAGCTGTTTTTT. Protein product: CASSLTRTGELFF. The gene calls are TRBV5-4 and TRBJ2-2; D perhaps matches TRBD2 (6 bases). This CDR3 has 13 amino acids. V was trimmed by 4 bases and J by 5 bases, leaving 9 bases between them. Germline assignment: CDR1 SGHNT and CDR2 YYREEE (reference sequence).

The chain uses TRBV19 and TRBJ2-3; 11 bases line up with TRBD2. Germline assignment: CDR1 LNHDA and CDR2 SQIVND (reference sequence). The V segment lost 9 bases and the J segment 4 bases; nucleotides outside the gene matches: 6. The CDR3 runs to 14 residues. The chain's CDR3 is CASGLAGAPDTQYF. In DNA form, the CDR3 reads TGTGCCAGCGGACTAGCGGGTGCCCCAGATACGCAGTATTTT.

J is TRBJ2-1 and V is TRBV4-3; perhaps TRBD1 as D (6 bases). From germline, CDR1 is LGHNA and CDR2 YSLEER. The CDR3 extends over 16 amino acids. With 0 bases removed from V and 5 bases from J, the gap between germline ends came to 14 bases. CDR3 in DNA: TGCGCCAGCAGCCAAGATTGGAGAACAGGGAACAATGAGCAGTTCTTC. Translated: CASSQDWRTGNNEQFF.

The V gene is TRBV9, the J gene TRBJ1-1; TRBD1 matches 11 bases. Trimming took 0 bases from V and 11 from J; bases not matched to a gene: 9. CDR1 is SGDLS, CDR2 YYNGEE, per germline. This CDR3 spans 15 amino acids. The CDR3 protein is CASSVGGDRGSEAFF. Written as DNA, the CDR3 is TGTGCCAGCAGCGTAGGGGGGGACAGGGGGTCGGAGGCTTTCTTT.

As regards this clone: The sample carries other DNA sequences with the same CDR3. This chain links TRBV7-2 with TRBJ1-1; D ambiguous. This CDR3 has 14 amino acids. V lost 6 bases to trimming and J lost 6 bases, with 17 bases between them. The V gene's germline CDR1 is SGHTA and CDR2 FQGNSA. CDR3 nucleotides: TGTGCCAGCAGAATAGGTTCATGGGGAGCTGAAGCTTTCTTT. It translates to CASRIGSWGAEAFF.

This chain joins TRBV7-2 and TRBJ1-2, with 7 bases fitting TRBD1. The CDR3 runs 15 residues. V lost 3 bases and J lost 4; bases outside the gene matches: 8. The V gene's germline CDR1 is SGHTA and CDR2 FQGNSA. Here the CDR3 reads CASSLTSDRAYGYTF. In DNA form, the CDR3 reads TGTGCCAGCAGCTTGACCTCAGACAGGGCCTATGGCTACACCTTC.

This rearrangement joins TRBV2 to TRBJ2-1, with a possible D match to TRBD1 (7 bases). V lost 3 bases to trimming and J lost 5 bases, with 17 bases between them. CDR3 length: 16 amino acids. Germline V CDR1 and CDR2: SNHLY, FYNNEI. In nucleotides, the CDR3 is TGTGCCAGCAGTGAGGGGAGACAGGGAGGAAACAATGAGCAGTTCTTC. Translated: CASSEGRQGGNNEQFF.

This chain joins TRBV27 and TRBJ2-1; the match to TRBD2 covers 8 bases. The CDR3 totals 15 residues. Germline trimming cut 6 bases from V and 7 bases from J; bases unmatched to any gene: 11. Germline V gene sequence: CDR1 MNHEY, CDR2 SMNVEV (reference sequence). CDR3 residues: CASRDPGLDGNEQFF. The CDR3 bases are TGTGCCAGCAGAGACCCGGGACTAGACGGGAATGAGCAGTTCTTC.